These T cell receptor beta chains were read from a single sample in a study of shared clonotypes between healthy human individuals. Generated by immunoSEQ multiplex PCR, the TCRdb table keeps only in-frame clones and is missing some. Of about 470,000 clones detected, roughly three quarters appear once; the ten largest clones hold about 12%. The source material was PBMCs. These receptors originate from a woman aged 35 to 49 in good health. Some clones in this sample may be carry-over from other donors' samples. Each CDR3 is given with its conserved first and last residue. Each record gives: V gene, clone size, J gene, D gene, CDR3 DNA, CDR3 protein. D genes are given only for firm matches. Only part of the rows carry a size: once, few, many, or a class if the clone is expanded.

>TRBV11-2|NA|TRBJ2-2|NA
TGTGCCACCACCGGGACACCAAACACCGGGGAGCTGTTTTTT
CATTGTPNTGELFF
>TRBV6-5|many|TRBJ1-1|TRBD1
TGTGCCAGCAGCCCGACAGGGGGTCGGACTGAAGCTTTCTTT
CASSPTGGRTEAFF
>TRBV11-2|once|TRBJ2-6|NA
TGTGCCAGCAGCTTAAGGGGCTCTGGGGCCAACGTCCTGACTTTC
CASSLRGSGANVLTF
>TRBV21-1|NA|TRBJ1-4|NA
TGTGCCAGCAGCACCAGACAGGGGAGAACTGAAAAACTGTTTTTT
CASSTRQGRTEKLFF
>TRBV4-1|NA|TRBJ2-5|TRBD2
TGCGCCAGCAGCCGTAGACTAGCGGAAGAGACCCAGTACTTC
CASSRRLAEETQYF
>TRBV11-2|NA|TRBJ2-1|TRBD2
TGTGCCAGCGAAACTAGCGCAACCTACAATGAGCAGTTCTTC
CASETSATYNEQFF
>TRBV7-9|NA|TRBJ1-3|NA
TGTGCCAGCAGCTTAGTAAAAAGGGGACGCTCTGGAAACACCATATATTTT
CASSLVKRGRSGNTIYF
>TRBV10-3|NA|TRBJ2-2|TRBD2
TGTGCCATTTTCCCCGGACTAGCGGGAAGTACCGGGGAGCTGTTTTTT
CAIFPGLAGSTGELFF
>TRBV9|NA|TRBJ1-2|TRBD1
TGTGCCAGCAGCGACAAACAGGGGGAGCTGGGTGGCTACACCTTC
CASSDKQGELGGYTF
>TRBV6-1|NA|TRBJ1-5|NA
TGTGCCAGCAGTGAATTGTGGGCTGGACAGCCCCAGCATTTT
CASSELWAGQPQHF
>TRBV7-2|NA|TRBJ1-4|NA
TGTGCCAGCAGCACAGGGTTCACTAATGAAAAACTGTTTTTT
CASSTGFTNEKLFF
>TRBV5-8|NA|TRBJ2-7|NA
TGTGCCAGCAGCTTGGGTGGGGTGTGGCGGACGCACTCCTACGAGCAGTACTTC
CASSLGGVWRTHSYEQYF
>TRBV30|NA|TRBJ2-7|NA
TGTGCCTGGAATCCTAAAACCTACAGGGAGGGGATTAGGTACGAGCAGTACTTC
CAWNPKTYREGIRYEQYF
>TRBV5-1|NA|TRBJ2-5|TRBD1
TGCGCCAGCAGCAAAGACAGGGCGGAATATGAGACCCAGTACTTC
CASSKDRAEYETQYF
>TRBV15|NA|TRBJ1-1|NA
TGTGCCACCACCCCGGGGGGGGGCCAACGATACACTGAAGCTTTCTTT
CATTPGGGQRYTEAFF
>TRBV5-1|NA|TRBJ1-3|NA
TGCGCCAGCAGCTTTGTGGGGTCCCGGTCGGGGGACACCATATATTTT
CASSFVGSRSGDTIYF
>TRBV7-9|NA|TRBJ2-7|TRBD2
TGTGCCAGCAGCCTGACTAGCGGGACATACGAGCAGTACTTC
CASSLTSGTYEQYF
>TRBV14|once|TRBJ1-2|NA
TGTGCCAGCAGCCAAGTTGCAAGCATCTCGGGCTATGGCTACACCTTC
CASSQVASISGYGYTF
>TRBV2|NA|TRBJ2-3|NA
TGTGCCGACACCAAGGACACAGATACGCAGTATTTT
CADTKDTDTQYF
>TRBV19|NA|TRBJ1-5|NA
TGTGCCACCAGTTCACTGCCGGGGGGGCAGCCCCAGCATTTT
CATSSLPGGQPQHF
>TRBV4-3|NA|TRBJ2-7|TRBD1
TGCGCCAGCAGCCAAGACGGGACAGGGACCTACGAGCAGTACTTC
CASSQDGTGTYEQYF
>TRBV5-1|NA|TRBJ2-5|NA
TGCGCCAGCAGTAATGACCCCGCTAGCGACCAAGAGACCCAGTACTTC
CASSNDPASDQETQYF
>TRBV11-2|NA|TRBJ2-7|NA
TGTGCCAGCAGCTTCACGGGCAGGCAATACGAGCAGTACTTC
CASSFTGRQYEQYF
>TRBV9|NA|TRBJ1-1|NA
TGTGCCAGCAGCGTTTTTATAGACACTGAAGCTTTCTTT
CASSVFIDTEAFF
>TRBV18|NA|TRBJ2-7|TRBD2
TGTGCCAGCTCACCACCGGGCGGGGGTCGGACCTACGAGCAGTACTTC
CASSPPGGGRTYEQYF
>TRBV5-1|NA|TRBJ2-7|NA
TGCGCCAGCAGCTTGGAGGACAATTACGAGCAGTACTTC
CASSLEDNYEQYF